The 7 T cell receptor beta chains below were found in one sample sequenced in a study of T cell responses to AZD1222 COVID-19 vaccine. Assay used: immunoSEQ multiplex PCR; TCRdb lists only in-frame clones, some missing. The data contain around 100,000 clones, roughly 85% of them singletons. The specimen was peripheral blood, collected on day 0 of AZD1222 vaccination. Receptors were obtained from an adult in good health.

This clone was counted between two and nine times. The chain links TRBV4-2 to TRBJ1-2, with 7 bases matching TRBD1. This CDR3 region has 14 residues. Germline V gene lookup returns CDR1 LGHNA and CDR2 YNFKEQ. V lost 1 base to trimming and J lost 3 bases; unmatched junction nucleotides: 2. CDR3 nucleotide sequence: TGTGCCAGCAGCCAAGTGCAGGGGGACTATGGCTACACCTTC. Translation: CASSQVQGDYGYTF.

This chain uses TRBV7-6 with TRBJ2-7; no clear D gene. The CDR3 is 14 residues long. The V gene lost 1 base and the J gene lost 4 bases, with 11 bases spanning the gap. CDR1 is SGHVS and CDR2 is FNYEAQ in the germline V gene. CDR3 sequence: CASSLGSAGYEQYF. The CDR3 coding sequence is TGTGCCAGCAGCTTAGGATCGGCAGGATACGAGCAGTACTTC.

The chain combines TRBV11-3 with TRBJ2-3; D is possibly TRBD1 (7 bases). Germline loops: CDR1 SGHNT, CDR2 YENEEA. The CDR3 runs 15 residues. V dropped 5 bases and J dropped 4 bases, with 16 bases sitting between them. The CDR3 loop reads CASSLGGGGADTQYF. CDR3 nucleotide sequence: TGTGCCAGCAGCCTGGGCGGAGGGGGCGCAGATACGCAGTATTTT.

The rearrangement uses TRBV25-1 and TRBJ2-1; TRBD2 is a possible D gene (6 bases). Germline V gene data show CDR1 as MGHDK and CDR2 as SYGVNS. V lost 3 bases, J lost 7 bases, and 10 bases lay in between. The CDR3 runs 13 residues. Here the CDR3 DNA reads TGTGCCAGCAGTGATGCGGGGAGGAATGAGCAGTTCTTC. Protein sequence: CASSDAGRNEQFF.

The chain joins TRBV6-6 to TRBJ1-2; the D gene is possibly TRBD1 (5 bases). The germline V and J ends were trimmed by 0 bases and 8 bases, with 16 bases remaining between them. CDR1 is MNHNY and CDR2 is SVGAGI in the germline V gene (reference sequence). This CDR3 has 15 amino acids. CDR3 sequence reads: CASSYSGQGGSGYTF. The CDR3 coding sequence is TGTGCCAGCAGTTACTCCGGGCAGGGAGGGAGCGGCTACACCTTC.

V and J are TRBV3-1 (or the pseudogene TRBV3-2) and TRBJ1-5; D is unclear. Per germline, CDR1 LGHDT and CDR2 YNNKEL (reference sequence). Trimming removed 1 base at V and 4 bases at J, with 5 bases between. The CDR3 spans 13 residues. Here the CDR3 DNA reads TGTGCCAGCAGCCAAGGGGCGAATCAGCCCCAGCATTTT. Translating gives CASSQGANQPQHF.

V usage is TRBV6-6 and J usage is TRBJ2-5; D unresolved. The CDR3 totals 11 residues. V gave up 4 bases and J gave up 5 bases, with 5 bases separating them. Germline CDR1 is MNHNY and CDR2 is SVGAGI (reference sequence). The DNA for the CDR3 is TGTGCCAGCAGTTTCGGGGAGACCCAGTACTTC. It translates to CASSFGETQYF.